The sequence of this T cell receptor beta chain was determined in a study of cytomegalovirus exposure and HLA in healthy donors. Study details: Genetic ancestry analysis placed 75% to 85% of the 300 to 500 donors that were genotyped in the Caucasian-associated cluster. Study-level findings and limits: Listed as cytomegalovirus-associated were 150 to 200 TCR beta chains. A missense variant in DCLRE1C was later tied to TCR beta V- and J-gene trimming. Looking again later, the authors saw that most CMV-associated TCR beta chains seemed HLA-restricted.

Trimming at V came to 0 bases and at J to 0 bases, leaving 6 bases not matched to a gene. The CDR3 contains 17 residues. CDR1 is SGHNT and CDR2 is YYREEE in the germline V gene (reference sequence). A multiplex PCR was run with 60 Vbeta primers and 13 Jbeta primers. Profiling relied on immunoSEQ multiplex PCR, and the TCRdb table lists in-frame clones only, not all of them. This sample has 100,000 to 150,000 clones, with 65% to 80% found just once. Details on this clone: Its target is unknown.

The receptor's source is a man aged 25 to 45 in good health and CMV-seronegative. The V and J genes are TRBV5-4 and TRBJ2-3; TRBD1 agrees at 8 bases. Sequencing was carried out using PBMCs. The CDR3 nucleotides read TGTGCCAGCAGCTTGGACTCCGGGACAGGTAGCACAGATACGCAGTATTTT. Translating gives CASSLDSGTGSTDTQYF. Looking up the rest from reference TRBV5-4 and TRBJ2-3 gives the full variable domain: ETGVTQSPTHLIKTRGQQVTLRCSSQSGHNTVSWYQQALGQGPQFIFQYYREEENGRGNFPPRFSGLQFPNYSSELNVNALELDDSALYLCASSLDSGTGSTDTQYFGPGTRLTVL.